This TCR beta chain was identified in a study of regulatory T cells in long-lasting Graves disease. This CDR3 is built from 13 residues. Germline V gene lookup returns CDR1 DFQATT and CDR2 SNEGSKA (reference sequence). Noted time point: newly diagnosed GD, antithyroid drugs for less than 3 months. Preparation of the TCR library used RNA extracted from PBMCs. This clonotype was detected a few times. The junction shows a germline mismatch at one end, possibly a read error. HTBI primers from iRepertoire and Arm-PCR of CDR3 regions yielded the TCR beta libraries. TCRdb reprocessed the multiplex PCR reads with MiXCR, giving one entry per CDR3 protein. The table shows a few hundred thousand distinct CDR3 sequences, with about an eighth occurring only once. These data were also reused for a study on T cells in Graves' hyperthyroidism and ophthalmopathy.

This receptor was obtained from a young woman with Graves disease. This material consisted of peripheral blood mononuclear cells (PBMCs), taken at new diagnosis, from a patient treated with antithyroid drugs. V is TRBV20-1 and J is TRBJ2-1, with 8 nucleotides matching TRBD2. CDR3 DNA sequence: TGCAGTGCCCAGCGGGAGTGGGGCAATGAGCAGCTCTTC. It encodes CSAQREWGNEQLF.